The 9 T cell receptor beta chains presented below share a single source sample, sequenced in a study of T cells after yellow fever vaccination. TCRdb reanalysed the 5' RACE reads using MiXCR and keeps one entry per CDR3 protein. The sample includes about 260,000 distinct CDR3 sequences, about 5% of them seen just once. The sample in question was CD4+ T cells sorted from PBMCs, obtained on the day of the yellow fever booster vaccination. All receptors come from a man in his late teens or twenties who received the YFV17D yellow fever vaccine.

This clonotype was counted at least ten times. V and J are TRBV5-1 and TRBJ2-1, with D tentatively TRBD2 (5 bases). The length of the CDR3 is 16 residues. The V and J ends lost 4 bases and 5 bases respectively, with 19 bases between them. The germline V gene has CDR1 SGHRS and CDR2 YFSETQ. CDR3 in DNA: TGCGCCAGCAGCCCTTTTAGCGTGAGACGCCACAATGAGCAGTTCTTC. Translation: CASSPFSVRRHNEQFF.

This chain connects TRBV28 to TRBJ1-5; D gene uncertain. Per germline, CDR1 MDHEN and CDR2 SYDVKM. This CDR3 comprises 16 residues. V was trimmed by 5 bases and J by 2 bases, leaving 16 bases between them. The CDR3 reads CASSTASAGGNQPQHF. In DNA, the CDR3 is TGTGCCAGCAGTACCGCTTCGGCAGGAGGCAATCAGCCCCAGCATTTT.

The chain is built from TRBV6-5 and TRBJ1-4, with a tentative D call TRBD1 (6 bases). Trimming took 2 bases from V and 7 from J, leaving 23 bases between them. Germline CDR1 MNHEY, CDR2 SVGAGI. The CDR3 runs to 18 residues. CDR3: CASSYRIRGSGGTEKLFF. CDR3 sequence (DNA): TGTGCCAGCAGTTACCGGATCAGGGGTAGCGGAGGGACTGAAAAACTGTTTTTT.

The CDR3 region is CASSARTGLAYTIYF. CDR3 in DNA: TGTGCCAGCAGCGCCCGGACAGGGTTAGCTTACACCATATATTTT. The chain employs TRBV7-2 and TRBJ1-3; TRBD1 agrees at 8 bases. The CDR3 extends over 15 amino acids. V shed 5 bases, J shed 8 bases, and the junction held 11 bases outside the gene matches. The germline gives CDR1 SGHTA, CDR2 FQGNSA.

This clonotype was detected ten times or more. J is TRBJ1-1 and V is TRBV29-1, with D uncertain. Trimming took 7 bases from V and 4 from J, leaving 22 bases between them. The CDR3 runs to 15 residues. Per germline, CDR1 SQVTM and CDR2 ANQGSEA. The CDR3 DNA follows: TGCAGCGCCGAAGCCCCGCCGTCGCGGGGCACTGAAGCTTTCTTT. Protein: CSAEAPPSRGTEAFF.

This clonotype was seen only a few times. This chain connects TRBV30 to TRBJ1-5, with D hard to call. The germline gives CDR1 GTSNPN, CDR2 SVGIG (reference sequence). Trimming removed 3 bases at V and 4 bases at J, with 13 bases between. There are 14 residues in the CDR3. CDR3 region: CAWRGLTDNQPQHF. As DNA, the CDR3 is TGTGCCTGGAGAGGATTGACCGATAATCAGCCCCAGCATTTT.

The genes are TRBV9 and TRBJ2-5, with TRBD1 as a possible D gene (5 bases). This CDR3 region has 16 residues. Germline V lookup: CDR1 SGDLS, CDR2 YYNGEE. Trimming pared 0 bases from V and 2 bases from J, leaving 14 bases between. The chain's CDR3 is CASSVGAGYGQETQYF. In DNA, the CDR3 is TGTGCCAGCAGCGTAGGTGCAGGGTACGGGCAAGAGACCCAGTACTTC.

This clonotype has just a few counts. This chain uses TRBV7-3 with TRBJ2-3; 12 nucleotides agree with TRBD2. Trimming took 5 bases from V and 5 from J; bases not matched to a gene: 8. CDR1 is SGHTA and CDR2 is FQGTGA in the germline V gene. The CDR3 runs to 16 residues. DNA for the CDR3: TGTGCCAGCAGCCGCTCACTAGCGGGGGGTTTAGATACGCAGTATTTT. Translation: CASSRSLAGGLDTQYF.

The V gene is TRBV24-1, the J gene TRBJ2-1; 8 bases match TRBD1. The CDR3 is made up of 11 amino acids. The junction had 4 bases not matched to a gene; V was cut back by 11 bases and J by 8 bases. CDR1 and CDR2 from the germline V gene are KGHDR and SFDVKD. This CDR3 is CAIGQGYEQFF. The CDR3 DNA is TGTGCCATCGGACAGGGATATGAGCAGTTCTTC.